Below, one T cell receptor (beta chain) is given with its context. What it recognizes is unknown. This CDR3 spans 14 amino acids. Per germline, CDR1 SGHDT and CDR2 YYEEEE. Trimming left V 0 bases short and J 6 bases short, with 9 bases between. In the PCR, 60 Vbeta and 13 Jbeta primers were used. Libraries were prepared by immunoSEQ multiplex PCR; TCRdb keeps only in-frame clonotypes and omits some of them. The table has approximately 200,000 clones, about four fifths seen once. This specimen belongs to a study of cytomegalovirus exposure and HLA in healthy donors. Study-wide points: Analysis was carried out at a later point, and it linked a missense DCLRE1C variant to TCR beta V- and J-gene trimming. Later analysis identified about 18,000 TCR beta sequences associated with HLA alleles, using a false discovery rate threshold of 0.05.

Those who donated were healthy bone marrow donors. Sampled while nominally healthy, donors likely had unrecorded immune exposures. The origin of this receptor is a man aged 25-45 years in good health and CMV-seropositive. Material for sequencing was PBMCs. V and J are TRBV5-6 and TRBJ2-2; D remains unclear. CDR3 amino acids: CASSLAVFAGELFF. CDR3 coding DNA: TGTGCCAGCAGCTTGGCCGTATTTGCCGGGGAGCTGTTTTTT.